Shown below are 9 T cell receptor beta chains from a single sample sequenced in a study of cytomegalovirus exposure and HLA in healthy donors. Amplification used 60 Vbeta primers and 13 Jbeta primers. Produced via immunoSEQ multiplex PCR; TCRdb's table is partial and in-frame only. The sample includes roughly 120,000 clones, 81% of them seen just once. The sequenced sample was PBMCs. The origin of the receptors is a woman in her 30s in good health and CMV-seronegative.

This clone was observed once. The gene calls are TRBV4-3 and TRBJ2-5; the match to TRBD1 covers 7 bases. Near its end, the DNA agrees better with TRBJ2-7, so the J call may be wrong. The CDR3 covers 17 residues. The germline V gene encodes CDR1 LGHNA and CDR2 YSLEER. As DNA, the CDR3 is TGCGCCAGCAGCCAAGAGGTGGACAGGCCCCGTAGGAACGAGCAGTACTTC. As protein: CASSQEVDRPRRNEQYF.

This clone was seen more than once but under ten times. The chain links TRBV28 to TRBJ1-1, with 8 positions matching TRBD1. Trimming removed 3 bases from V and 5 bases from J; junction bases left unmatched: 8. The V gene's germline CDR1 is MDHEN and CDR2 SYDVKM. The CDR3 spans 15 residues. The CDR3 reads CASSFPGQVRTEAFF. In DNA, the CDR3 is TGTGCCAGCAGTTTCCCGGGACAGGTACGAACTGAAGCTTTCTTT.

Concerning this clone: Other DNA sequences in this sample translate to the same CDR3. The chain is built from TRBV5-1 and TRBJ2-1; TRBD2 agrees at 13 bases. Unmatched junction bases numbered 0, after V lost 0 bases and J lost 6 bases. From germline, CDR1 is SGHRS and CDR2 YFSETQ. This CDR3 is 15 amino acids long. CDR3 coding DNA: TGCGCCAGCAGCTTGGGACTAGCGGGAGGCAATGAGCAGTTCTTC. It translates to CASSLGLAGGNEQFF.

The V call is TRBV5-6, the J call TRBJ2-3, with TRBD2 as a possible D gene (7 bases). The V gene lost 4 bases and the J gene lost 4 bases, with 10 bases spanning the gap. The CDR3 is 13 amino acids. Per germline, CDR1 SGHDT and CDR2 YYEEEE. CDR3 residues: CASSREGADTQYF. The DNA for the CDR3 is TGTGCCAGCAGCAGGGAGGGGGCAGATACGCAGTATTTT. The entire variable domain, with the rest obtained from reference TRBV5-6 and TRBJ2-3, is as follows: DAGVTQSPTHLIKTRGQQVTLRCSPKSGHDTVSWYQQALGQGPQFIFQYYEEEERQRGNFPDRFSGHQFPNYSSELNVNALLLGDSALYLCASSREGADTQYFGPGTRLTVL.

The chain combines TRBV6-4 with TRBJ2-7; 12 nucleotides align to TRBD2. J was trimmed by 4 bases and V by 7 bases; bases with no gene match: 8. The V gene's germline CDR1 is MRHNA and CDR2 SNTAGT. The CDR3 sequence is 15 residues long. CDR3: CASTGRTSGKYEQYF. The CDR3 bases are TGTGCCAGCACCGGACGGACTAGCGGGAAGTACGAGCAGTACTTC.

The chain couples TRBV27 to TRBJ2-5; 8 bases are shared with TRBD2. Unmatched junction bases numbered 19, after V lost 8 bases and J lost 11 bases. Per the germline V gene, CDR1 is MNHEY and CDR2 is SMNVEV (reference sequence). The CDR3 covers 15 residues. The CDR3 DNA is TGTGCCAGCTCCCGATATTTGCGGGAGGCTAAAGAGCAGTACTTC. This encodes CASSRYLREAKEQYF.

This rearrangement joins TRBV6-5 to TRBJ2-7, with 7 bases fitting TRBD1. Germline values: CDR1 MNHEY, CDR2 SVGAGI. This CDR3 is built from 14 residues. Trimming at V came to 4 bases and at J to 1 base, leaving 4 bases not matched to a gene. The CDR3 here is CASSWTGESYEQYF. CDR3 nucleotides: TGTGCCAGCAGTTGGACAGGTGAATCCTACGAGCAGTACTTC.

The chain uses TRBV29-1 and TRBJ2-5; D not certain. This CDR3 is built from 10 residues. V lost 6 bases and J lost 2, with 4 bases in between. Germline V CDR1 and CDR2: SQVTM, ANQGSEA. The CDR3 is CSVAQETQYF. In nucleotides, the CDR3 is TGCAGCGTGGCTCAAGAGACCCAGTACTTC.

This clone was found once. This sequence joins TRBV5-8 and TRBJ2-5; 11 bases align to TRBD1. Trimming took 0 bases from V and 4 from J; bases not matched to a gene: 8. The length of the CDR3 is 17 residues. CDR1 and CDR2 (germline): SGHTS, YDEGEE. The CDR3 loop is CASSLARRTGGAETQYF. DNA of the CDR3: TGTGCCAGCAGCTTGGCCCGAAGGACAGGGGGCGCAGAGACCCAGTACTTC.